This T cell receptor (beta chain) comes out of a study of Ad26.COV2.S vaccination and SARS-CoV-2 variants. Study context: A COV1001 Ad26.COV2.S trial-arm participant provided the sample. Study findings and constraints: Reported post-vaccination CD8+ and CD4+ T cell responses to spike showed substantial breadth. Relative to placebo recipients, vaccine recipients exhibited elevated spike-specific TCR breadth. Vaccinated and placebo-treated recipients had similar non-spike TCR breadth.

Clones were read by immunoSEQ multiplex PCR, and TCRdb kept only the in-frame ones, dropping some. Found here are 250,000 or so clones, approximately 90% of them singletons; the top ten hold just under 3%. Regarding this clone: The antigen remains unidentified.

Treatment of the sample: roughly 19 received Ad26.COV2.S at low or high dose, single or two shots; five or six received placebo; per-sample allocation not given. The samples were gathered on day 63 after the first injection of vaccine or placebo. The CDR3 covers 15 residues. The V gene lost 3 bases and the J gene lost 0 bases, with 10 bases spanning the gap. Germline-derived CDR1 and CDR2 are SGHAT and FQDESV (reference sequence). J is TRBJ2-3 and V is TRBV11-1; D is uncertain. The input for sequencing was peripheral blood, taken in a trial of Ad26.COV2.S vaccine versus placebo. This clonotype was obtained from a person aged 18-65 years who received the Ad26.COV2.S COVID-19 vaccine or a placebo. The CDR3 DNA sequence: TGTGCCAGCAGCTTTCGGCAAGTTAGCACAGATACGCAGTATTTT. This codes for CASSFRQVSTDTQYF.